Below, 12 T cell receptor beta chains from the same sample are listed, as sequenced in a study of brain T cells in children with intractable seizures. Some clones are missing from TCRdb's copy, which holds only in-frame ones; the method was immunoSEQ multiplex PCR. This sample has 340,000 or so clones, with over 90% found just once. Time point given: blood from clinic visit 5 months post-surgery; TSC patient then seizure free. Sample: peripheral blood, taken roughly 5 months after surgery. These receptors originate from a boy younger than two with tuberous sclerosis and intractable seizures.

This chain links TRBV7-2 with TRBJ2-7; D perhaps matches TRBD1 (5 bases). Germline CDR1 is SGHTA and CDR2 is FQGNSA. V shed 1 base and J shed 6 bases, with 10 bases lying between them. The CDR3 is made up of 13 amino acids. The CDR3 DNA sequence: TGTGCCAGCAGCTTAGTCACAGGCCGCGAGCAGTACTTC. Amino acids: CASSLVTGREQYF. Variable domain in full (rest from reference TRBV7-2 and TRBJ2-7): GAGVSQSPSNKVTEKGKDVELRCDPISGHTALYWYRQSLGQGLEFLIYFQGNSAPDKSGLPSDRFSAERTGGSVSTLTIQRTQQEDSAVYLCASSLVTGREQYFGPGTRLTVT.

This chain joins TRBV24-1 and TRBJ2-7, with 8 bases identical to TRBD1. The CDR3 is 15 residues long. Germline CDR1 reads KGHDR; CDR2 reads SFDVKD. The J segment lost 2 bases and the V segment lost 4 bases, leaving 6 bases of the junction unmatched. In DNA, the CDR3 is TGTGCCACCAGTGACCACGGGACAGGACCCTACGAGCAGTACTTC. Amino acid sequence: CATSDHGTGPYEQYF.

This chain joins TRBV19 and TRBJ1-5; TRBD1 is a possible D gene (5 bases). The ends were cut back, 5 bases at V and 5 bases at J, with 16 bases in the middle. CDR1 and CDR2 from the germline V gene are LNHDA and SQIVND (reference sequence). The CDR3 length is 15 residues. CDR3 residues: CASSVRGRSDQPQHF. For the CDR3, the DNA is TGTGCCAGTAGTGTCCGGGGCAGGAGTGATCAGCCCCAGCATTTT.

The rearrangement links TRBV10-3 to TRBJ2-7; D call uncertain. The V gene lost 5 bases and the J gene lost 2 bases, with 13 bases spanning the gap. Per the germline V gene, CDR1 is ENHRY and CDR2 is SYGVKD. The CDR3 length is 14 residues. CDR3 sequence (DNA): TGTGCCATCAGTTCTCTGGACGGACCCTACGAGCAGTACTTC. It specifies CAISSLDGPYEQYF.

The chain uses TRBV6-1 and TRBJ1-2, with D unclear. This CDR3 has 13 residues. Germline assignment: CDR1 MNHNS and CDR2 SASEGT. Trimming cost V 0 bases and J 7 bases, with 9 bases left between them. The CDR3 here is CASSEAGRGGYTF. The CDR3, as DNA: TGTGCCAGCAGTGAAGCAGGCCGGGGTGGCTACACCTTC.

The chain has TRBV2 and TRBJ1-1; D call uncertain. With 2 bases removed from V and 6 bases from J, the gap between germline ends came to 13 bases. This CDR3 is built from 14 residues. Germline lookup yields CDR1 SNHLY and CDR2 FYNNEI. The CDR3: CASSELPEAAEAFF. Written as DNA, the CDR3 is TGTGCCAGCAGTGAACTTCCCGAAGCCGCTGAAGCTTTCTTT.

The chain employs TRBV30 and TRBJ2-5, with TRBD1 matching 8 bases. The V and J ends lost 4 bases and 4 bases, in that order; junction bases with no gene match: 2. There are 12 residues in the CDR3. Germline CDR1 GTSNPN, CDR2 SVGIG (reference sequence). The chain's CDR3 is CAWNDRGETQYF. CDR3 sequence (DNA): TGTGCCTGGAACGACAGGGGAGAGACCCAGTACTTC.

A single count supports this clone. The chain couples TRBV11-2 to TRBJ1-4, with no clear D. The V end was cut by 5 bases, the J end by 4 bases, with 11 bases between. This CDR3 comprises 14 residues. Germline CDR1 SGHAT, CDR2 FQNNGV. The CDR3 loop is CASSRTAVNEKLFF. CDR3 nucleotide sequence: TGTGCCAGCAGCCGAACGGCGGTTAATGAAAAACTGTTTTTT.

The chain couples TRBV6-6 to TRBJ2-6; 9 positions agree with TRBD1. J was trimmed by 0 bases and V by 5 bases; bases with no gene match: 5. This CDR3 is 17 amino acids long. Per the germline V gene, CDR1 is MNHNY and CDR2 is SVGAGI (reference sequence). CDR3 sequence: CASSPGTGISGANVLTF. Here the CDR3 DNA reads TGTGCCAGCAGTCCCGGGACAGGGATCTCTGGGGCCAACGTCCTGACTTTC.

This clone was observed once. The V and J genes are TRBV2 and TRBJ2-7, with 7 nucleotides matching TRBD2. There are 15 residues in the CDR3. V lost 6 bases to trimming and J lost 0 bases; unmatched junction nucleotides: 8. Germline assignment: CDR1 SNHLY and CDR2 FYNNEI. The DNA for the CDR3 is TGTGCCAGCAGACGCGGGACTATGAGCTCCTACGAGCAGTACTTC. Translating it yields CASRRGTMSSYEQYF.

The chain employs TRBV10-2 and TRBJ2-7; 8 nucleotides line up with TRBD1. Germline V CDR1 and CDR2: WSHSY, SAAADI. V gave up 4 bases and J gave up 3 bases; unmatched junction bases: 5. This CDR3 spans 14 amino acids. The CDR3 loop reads CASSVLGTGYEQYF. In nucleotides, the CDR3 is TGCGCCAGCAGTGTACTTGGGACAGGCTACGAGCAGTACTTC.

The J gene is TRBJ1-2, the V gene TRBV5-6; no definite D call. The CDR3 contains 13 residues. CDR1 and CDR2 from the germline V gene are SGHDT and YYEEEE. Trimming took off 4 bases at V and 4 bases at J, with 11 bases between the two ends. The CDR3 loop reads CASSGTETYGYTF. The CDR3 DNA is TGTGCCAGCAGCGGCACAGAGACCTATGGCTACACCTTC.